These 26 T cell receptor beta chains were all obtained from the same sample, sequenced in a study of T cell repertoires in cytomegalovirus infection. Their antigens remain unidentified. One entry per CDR3 protein, called by TCRdb with MiXCR from the reads. Seen here are 450,000 to 600,000 distinct CDR3 sequences, roughly a third observed once, and the top ten hold 15% to 20%. The starting material was cultured PBMCs, obtained from culture after CMV antigen stimulation. These TCRs come from a human donor in good health (CMV status not recorded). Some clones in this sample may be carry-over from other donors' samples.

This sequence joins TRBV20-1 and TRBJ2-5; TRBD1 matches 7 bases. The germline V gene encodes CDR1 DFQATT and CDR2 SNEGSKA (reference sequence). The CDR3 spans 12 residues. J was trimmed by 6 bases and V by 3 bases; bases with no gene match: 4. The CDR3 nucleotides are TGCAGTGCTAGCCCCAGGGGGAAGACCCAGTACTTC. Its protein is CSASPRGKTQYF.

This clonotype was recorded only once. The V gene is TRBV19, the J gene TRBJ2-1; TRBD2 aligns across 14 bases. CDR3 length: 16 residues. The trim removed 6 bases at V and 8 bases at J, leaving 9 bases unmatched. Germline values: CDR1 LNHDA, CDR2 SQIVND (reference sequence). DNA for the CDR3: TGTGCCAGTAGCCCCGGGACTAGCGGGAGAAGCGATGAGCAGTTCTTC. Translating gives CASSPGTSGRSDEQFF.

In its sample, this clonotype was seen many times. The rearrangement joins TRBV6-2 or TRBV6-3 to TRBJ1-5; no reliable D call. The CDR3 runs to 14 residues. Trimming took off 5 bases at V and 1 base at J, with 9 bases between the two ends. Germline CDR1 is MNHEY and CDR2 is SVGEGT. CDR3 amino acids: CASSQSGSNQPQHF. The CDR3 DNA sequence: TGTGCCAGCAGTCAGTCGGGGAGCAATCAGCCCCAGCATTTT.

The chain couples TRBV4-3 to TRBJ1-3; D unclear. The CDR3 runs 16 residues. Trimming removed 0 bases at V and 0 bases at J, with 9 bases between. The germline CDR1 and CDR2 sequences are LGHNA and YSLEER. CDR3 bases: TGCGCCAGCAGCCAAGAGTACCGGGGCTCTGGAAACACCATATATTTT. Protein product: CASSQEYRGSGNTIYF.

This clonotype appeared once. A read error may explain this, as a much larger clone is one base away. The J gene is TRBJ2-3, the V gene TRBV7-2, with D perhaps matching TRBD1 (6 bases). The CDR3 sequence is 16 residues long. Germline CDR1 and CDR2: SGHTA and FQGNSA. The CDR3 here is CASSLAGQPSTDTQSF. CDR3 coding DNA: TGTGCCAGCAGCTTAGCCGGACAGCCGAGCACAGATACGCAGTCTTTT.

This clonotype was observed a handful of times. The chain is built from TRBV7-6 and TRBJ1-3; tentatively, D is TRBD1 (5 bases). This CDR3 is built from 15 residues. Trimming removed 7 bases at V and 0 bases at J, with 13 bases between. Germline loops: CDR1 SGHVS, CDR2 FNYEAQ. This CDR3 is CASTLLGGSGNTIYF. The CDR3 region has the DNA TGTGCCAGCACCCTGTTGGGGGGCTCTGGAAACACCATATATTTT.

V is TRBV27 and J is TRBJ2-7; 13 bases align to TRBD2. Germline V gene data show CDR1 as MNHEY and CDR2 as SMNVEV (reference sequence). Trimming cost V 2 bases and J 5 bases; bases outside gene matches: 6. This CDR3 spans 16 amino acids. The CDR3 DNA reads TGTGCCAGCAGTTTAGTCCCGGGACTAGCGGGAAACGAGCAGTACTTC. Translation gives CASSLVPGLAGNEQYF.

DNA of the CDR3: TGTGCCAGCAGTTACTATTGGCTAGCGGGAGTCTACAATGAGCAGTTCTTC. Its translation is CASSYYWLAGVYNEQFF. This chain connects TRBV6-2 or TRBV6-3 to TRBJ2-1, with 10 bases that match TRBD2. The CDR3 extends over 17 amino acids. V was clipped by 1 base and J by 3 bases; unmatched bases: 6. Germline CDR1 reads MNHEY; CDR2 reads SVGEGT.

Only a few counts were recorded for this clonotype. The chain uses TRBV7-8 and TRBJ2-1; the match to TRBD2 covers 12 bases. This CDR3 comprises 15 residues. Trimming removed 1 base from V and 7 bases from J; junction bases left unmatched: 2. CDR1 and CDR2 from the germline V gene are SGHVS and FQNEAQ. For the CDR3, the DNA is TGTGCCAGCAGCTTAGGGACTAGCGGGGCGAATGAGCAGTTCTTC. Translation gives CASSLGTSGANEQFF. Full variable domain (outside the CDR3, taken from reference TRBV7-8 and TRBJ2-1): GAGVSQSPRYKVAKRGQDVALRCDPISGHVSLFWYQQALGQGPEFLTYFQNEAQLDKSGLPSDRFFAERPEGSVSTLKIQRTQQEDSAVYLCASSLGTSGANEQFFGPGTRLTVL.

CDR3 protein: CSARPGTGAYEQYF. In nucleotides, the CDR3 is TGCAGTGCTAGACCCGGGACAGGGGCCTACGAGCAGTACTTC. V and J are TRBV20-1 and TRBJ2-7; 10 nucleotides align to TRBD1. V was pared by 2 bases and J by 2 bases, with 3 bases of the junction left unmatched. The CDR3 spans 14 residues. Germline V gene sequence: CDR1 DFQATT, CDR2 SNEGSKA (reference sequence).

A remark on this clonotype: A much bigger clone sits one base away, suggesting this may be a read error. The chain has TRBV12-3 or TRBV12-4 and TRBJ2-7; 7 nucleotides match TRBD1. This CDR3 spans 12 amino acids. Unmatched junction bases numbered 4, after V lost 6 bases and J lost 5 bases. CDR3 in amino acids: CASSSTGNEQYF. The DNA for the CDR3 is TGTGCCAGCAGCTCGACAGGGAACGAGCAGTACTTC.

This clonotype came up a few times. The chain links TRBV4-2 to TRBJ2-2; D remains ambiguous. Trimming removed 3 bases at V and 7 bases at J, with 12 bases between. The germline V gene encodes CDR1 LGHNA and CDR2 YNFKEQ. The CDR3 is made up of 14 amino acids. In DNA, the CDR3 is TGTGCCAGCAGCCAGGGTCCCAAGGGCGGGGAGCTGTTTTTT. This encodes CASSQGPKGGELFF.

The chain is built from TRBV7-9 and TRBJ2-3, with D perhaps matching TRBD2 (5 bases). Trimming shortened V by 8 bases and J by 4 bases, and 7 bases separated the two germline ends. This CDR3 has 11 amino acids. Germline V lookup: CDR1 SEHNR, CDR2 FQNEAQ (reference sequence). CDR3 nucleotides: TGTGCCAGCCAGGAGGCAGATACGCAGTATTTT. This gives the protein CASQEADTQYF.

The table lists this clonotype with a few counts. The chain employs TRBV7-7 and TRBJ2-1; TRBD2 matches 7 bases. From germline, CDR1 is SSHAT and CDR2 FNYEAQ (reference sequence). V dropped 4 bases and J dropped 6; count of bases not matched to a gene: 6. There are 14 residues in the CDR3. The DNA for the CDR3 is TGTGCCAGCAGCTCCGGGACTATAGGCAATGAGCAGTTCTTC. Translated, it gives CASSSGTIGNEQFF.

The gene calls are TRBV2 and TRBJ1-2; 8 bases match TRBD1. This CDR3 comprises 13 residues. Germline CDR1 is SNHLY and CDR2 is FYNNEI. Losses at the gene ends were 6 bases for V and 7 bases for J; bases not matched to a gene: 7. This chain's CDR3 is CASSLTGAGGYTF. For the CDR3, the DNA is TGTGCCAGCAGCCTGACAGGGGCGGGTGGCTACACCTTC.

The chain links TRBV28 to TRBJ2-1; 7 bases match TRBD1. Germline lookup yields CDR1 MDHEN and CDR2 SYDVKM. There are 16 residues in the CDR3. V was clipped by 0 bases and J by 6 bases; unmatched bases: 8. DNA for the CDR3: TGTGCCAGCAGTTTATGGTGGTCAGGGGGTCGCAATGAGCAGTTCTTC. It encodes CASSLWWSGGRNEQFF.

The V and J genes are TRBV2 and TRBJ1-1; D call uncertain. Germline assignment: CDR1 SNHLY and CDR2 FYNNEI. The CDR3 is made up of 15 amino acids. V was pared by 1 base and J by 2 bases, with 11 bases between. CDR3 protein: CASSEGFVSNTEAFF. The CDR3 bases are TGTGCCAGCAGTGAAGGGTTTGTCAGTAACACTGAAGCTTTCTTT.

The rearrangement links TRBV20-1 to TRBJ2-3; 9 bases agree with TRBD1. The CDR3 sequence is 12 residues long. J gave up 8 bases and V 7 bases, and 7 bases lay outside the gene matches. Germline CDR1 DFQATT, CDR2 SNEGSKA (reference sequence). CDR3 nucleotides: TGCAGTGTTACGGGACAGGGTGGTACGCAGTATTTT. Encoded protein: CSVTGQGGTQYF.

This clonotype was detected many times. The gene calls are TRBV6-1 and TRBJ2-5; TRBD1 matches 7 bases. CDR3 length: 14 amino acids. CDR1 and CDR2 from the germline V gene are MNHNS and SASEGT. Trimming at V came to 6 bases and at J to 2 bases, leaving 6 bases not matched to a gene. The CDR3 coding sequence is TGTGCCAGCAGCCAACAGGGGCAACAAGAGACCCAGTACTTC. It encodes CASSQQGQQETQYF.

The J gene is TRBJ2-1, the V gene TRBV19, with TRBD2 identical over 8 bases. This CDR3 spans 13 amino acids. The germline V gene encodes CDR1 LNHDA and CDR2 SQIVND (reference sequence). V lost 3 bases, J lost 7 bases, and 2 bases stayed unmatched. The chain's CDR3 is CASSIRGGNEQFF. CDR3 sequence (DNA): TGTGCCAGTAGTATTCGGGGGGGGAATGAGCAGTTCTTC.

The CDR3 spells CASSLGQGAWEAFF. The CDR3 coding sequence is TGTGCCAGCAGCTTGGGACAGGGGGCTTGGGAAGCTTTCTTT. The rearrangement joins TRBV5-6 to TRBJ1-1, with 10 bases fitting TRBD1. Per germline, CDR1 SGHDT and CDR2 YYEEEE. With V trimmed by 0 bases and J by 8 bases, 4 bases remained unmatched. The CDR3 is 14 residues long.

This clonotype was recorded a few times. CDR3 DNA sequence: TGTGCCAGCAGTTCCGGGGTAATACCTACGAAGCAGTACGTC. It is translated as CASSSGVIPTKQYV. The chain is built from TRBV12-3 or TRBV12-4 and TRBJ2-7; a possible D gene is TRBD2 (5 bases). The CDR3 has 14 amino acids. V lost 4 bases and J lost 8, with 18 bases in between.

The chain's CDR3 is CASGPRGSSNEQFF. CDR3 nucleotide sequence: TGCGCCAGCGGCCCGCGCGGGAGCTCCAATGAGCAGTTCTTC. The rearrangement links TRBV5-1 to TRBJ2-1; TRBD2 matches 7 bases. Germline lookup yields CDR1 SGHRS and CDR2 YFSETQ. This CDR3 is built from 14 residues. V dropped 7 bases and J dropped 6; count of bases not matched to a gene: 10.

The rearrangement joins TRBV20-1 to TRBJ2-1; tentatively, D is TRBD1 or TRBD2 (5 bases each). The germline gives CDR1 DFQATT, CDR2 SNEGSKA (reference sequence). The CDR3 is 16 amino acids. The V gene lost 0 bases and the J gene lost 0 bases, with 12 bases spanning the gap. CDR3 bases: TGCAGTGCTAGAGATCGGGGCGGGTCCTCCTACAATGAGCAGTTCTTC. It yields the protein CSARDRGGSSYNEQFF.

The J gene is TRBJ1-2, the V gene TRBV27; D is unclear. CDR1 and CDR2 from the germline V gene are MNHEY and SMNVEV (reference sequence). This CDR3 is 16 amino acids long. The V gene lost 2 bases and the J gene lost 0 bases, with 13 bases spanning the gap. In DNA form, the CDR3 reads TGTGCCAGCAGTTTAAGGAGAGTTAATGCTAACTATGGCTACACCTTC. Translating gives CASSLRRVNANYGYTF.

This clonotype has at least ten counts. The chain combines TRBV7-2 with TRBJ1-5; D gene ambiguous. V dropped 1 base and J dropped 7 bases, with 17 bases sitting between them. The CDR3 is 16 residues long. Germline lookup yields CDR1 SGHTA and CDR2 FQGNSA. The CDR3 sequence is CASSLVLGIVGQPQHF. In DNA, the CDR3 is TGTGCCAGCAGCTTAGTTCTGGGGATTGTGGGGCAGCCCCAGCATTTT.